These T cell receptor beta chains were read from a single sample in a study of T cell responses to AZD1222 COVID-19 vaccine. Some clones are missing from TCRdb's copy, which holds only in-frame ones; the method was immunoSEQ multiplex PCR. The sample shows around 99,000 clones, approximately 88% of them seen only once. This specimen consisted of peripheral blood, obtained on day 0 of AZD1222 vaccination. The source is an adult in good health. Both conserved end residues are part of each CDR3. Each record gives: J gene, V gene, CDR3 protein.

j_call: TRBJ1-2; v_call: TRBV7-9; cdr3_aa: CASSLGVFYGYTF
j_call: TRBJ2-6; v_call: TRBV16; cdr3_aa: CASSLRDSGSGANVLTF
j_call: TRBJ1-5; v_call: TRBV19; cdr3_aa: CASMKRGKGNQPQHF
j_call: TRBJ1-1; v_call: TRBV5-1; cdr3_aa: CASSLAVGGTEAFF
j_call: TRBJ2-7; v_call: TRBV11-3; cdr3_aa: CASSLAGGDPYEQYF
j_call: TRBJ2-3; v_call: TRBV7-3; cdr3_aa: CASSPQLAGAGDTQYF
j_call: TRBJ2-2; v_call: TRBV24-1; cdr3_aa: CATSAPTGRTNTGELFF
j_call: TRBJ2-6; v_call: TRBV27; cdr3_aa: CASSFDHRVAGSGANVLTF
j_call: TRBJ2-1; v_call: TRBV19; cdr3_aa: CASSNLGAYNEQFF
j_call: TRBJ2-5; v_call: TRBV18; cdr3_aa: CASSPSLAGAAETQYF
j_call: TRBJ2-7; v_call: TRBV5-6; cdr3_aa: CASSRQGKGTYEQYF